Listed below are T cell receptor beta chains from one sample, sequenced in a study of T-cell memory formation after mild COVID-19. TCRdb recomputed calls from the 5' RACE reads with MiXCR, one row per CDR3 protein. The sample lists hundreds of thousands of distinct CDR3 sequences, more than 15% occurring once. What was sequenced was PBMCs or a T cell subset sorted from them (not recorded which). The receptors originated from a man between 18 and 35 years old who had mild COVID-19 (a few samples of this study predate the infection). Cell type and time point are not known. The CDR3 runs from the conserved cysteine through the conserved F or W. D genes are given only for firm matches. Only part of the rows carry a size: once, few, many, or a class if the clone is expanded.

j_call | clone_size | d_call | v_call | cdr3_nt | cdr3_aa
TRBJ2-5 | many | . | TRBV7-2 | TGTGCCAGCTCCCCGGCTCGGTCTTCCGAGACCCAGTACTTC | CASSPARSSETQYF
TRBJ2-2 | . | TRBD1 | TRBV10-2 | TGCGCCAGCAGTGAGCCCAACAGGGGAACCGGGGAGCTGTTTTTT | CASSEPNRGTGELFF
TRBJ2-5 | many | TRBD2 | TRBV5-1 | TGCGCCAGCAGCTCCAGCGGGGGGCGGGAGACCCAGTACTTC | CASSSSGGRETQYF
TRBJ2-7 | . | TRBD1 | TRBV4-3 | TGCGCCAGCAGCCAAGATCAACAGGGGGCTTACGAGCAGTACTTC | CASSQDQQGAYEQYF
TRBJ2-7 | few | . | TRBV7-2 | TGTGCCAGCAGCTTACTGCCTAGCGCCTACGAGCAGTACTTC | CASSLLPSAYEQYF
TRBJ1-2 | . | TRBD1 | TRBV5-8 | TGTGCCAGCAGCCGCCCGACAGGGGGCCGGGACTATGGCTACACCTTC | CASSRPTGGRDYGYTF
TRBJ2-3 | once | . | TRBV5-1 | TGCGCCAGCAGGGACATCACAGATACGCAGTATTTT | CASRDITDTQYF
TRBJ2-1 | few | . | TRBV3-1 | TGTGCCAGCAGCCAAGATTCGGGGGCGGCCTACAATGAGCAGTTCTTC | CASSQDSGAAYNEQFF
TRBJ2-5 | many | TRBD2 | TRBV5-1 | TGCGCCAGCAGCCGTGGGGGGGTCCAAGAGACCCAGTACTTC | CASSRGGVQETQYF
TRBJ2-6 | many | . | TRBV7-9 | TGTGCCAGCAGCTTACGAACGGGAGGGGCCAACGTCCTGACTTTC | CASSLRTGGANVLTF
TRBJ2-5 | few | . | TRBV7-3 | TGTGCCAGCAGCTTAGATGCCCGGAACCAAGAGACCCAGTACTTC | CASSLDARNQETQYF
TRBJ1-5 | few | . | TRBV6-2/TRBV6-3 | TGTGCCAGCACCCCCTGGGGGGGTGGCAATCAGCCCCAGCATTTT | CASTPWGGGNQPQHF
TRBJ1-1 | few | TRBD1 | TRBV2 | TGTGCCAGCAGGGCCGAGCAGGGGGCTACTGAAGCTTTCTTT | CASRAEQGATEAFF
TRBJ1-5 | . | . | TRBV4-3 | TGCGCCAGCAGCCAAGAAAGCAGGCGGGATCAGCCCCAGCATTTT | CASSQESRRDQPQHF
TRBJ1-5 | . | . | TRBV19 | TGTGCCAGTAGTAGTTCCACAGTTCGCAATCAGCCCCAGCATTTT | CASSSSTVRNQPQHF
TRBJ1-2 | . | . | TRBV5-6 | TGTGCCAGCGGTTGGGGGGTTCAAGGTGGCTACACCTTC | CASGWGVQGGYTF
TRBJ2-3 | . | TRBD1 | TRBV7-2 | TGTGCCAGCAGCTTAGAGGGGGGGGACAGGGGTCCGTATTTT | CASSLEGGDRGPYF
TRBJ2-1 | few | TRBD2 | TRBV10-3 | TGTGCCATCAGTGTAGGAACTAGCGGGGGGGCCAATGAGCAGTTCTTC | CAISVGTSGGANEQFF
TRBJ2-7 | . | . | TRBV11-1 | TGTGCCAGCAGCTTAGGACCCGGGGGGCACACCTACGAGCAGTACTTC | CASSLGPGGHTYEQYF
TRBJ2-3 | few | . | TRBV6-5 | TGTGCCAGCAGTTCCCCGGTCACAGATACGCAGTATTTT | CASSSPVTDTQYF